The source of this TCR beta chain is a study of shared clonotypes between healthy human individuals. Regarding the study as a whole: Richness estimates generally favored naive over memory subsets. Expectations were that clonotype sharing among donors would be affected by sequencing depth. A reduction in generation probabilities was seen for non-shared clonotypes relative to those shared by all four donors.

As to this clone: What it binds is not known.

It was at deep level that the assay was run. The data were produced by immunoSEQ multiplex PCR, yet TCRdb's version contains in-frame clones alone and is incomplete. The sample holds a few million clones, more than 90% seen once. Germline CDR1 reads SGHTA; CDR2 reads FQGNSA. This CDR3 region has 13 residues. The V end was cut by 5 bases, the J end by 2 bases, with 10 bases between. The sequence was collected from a man aged 18 to 35 in good health. V usage is TRBV7-2 and J usage is TRBJ2-7; D not resolved. Sequenced material: naive CD4+ T cells sorted from blood. The subset denotes: CD45RA+ positively selected. In DNA, the CDR3 is TGTGCCAGCAGCCTGGACGCTGCCTACGAGCAGTACTTC. Amino acid sequence: CASSLDAAYEQYF.